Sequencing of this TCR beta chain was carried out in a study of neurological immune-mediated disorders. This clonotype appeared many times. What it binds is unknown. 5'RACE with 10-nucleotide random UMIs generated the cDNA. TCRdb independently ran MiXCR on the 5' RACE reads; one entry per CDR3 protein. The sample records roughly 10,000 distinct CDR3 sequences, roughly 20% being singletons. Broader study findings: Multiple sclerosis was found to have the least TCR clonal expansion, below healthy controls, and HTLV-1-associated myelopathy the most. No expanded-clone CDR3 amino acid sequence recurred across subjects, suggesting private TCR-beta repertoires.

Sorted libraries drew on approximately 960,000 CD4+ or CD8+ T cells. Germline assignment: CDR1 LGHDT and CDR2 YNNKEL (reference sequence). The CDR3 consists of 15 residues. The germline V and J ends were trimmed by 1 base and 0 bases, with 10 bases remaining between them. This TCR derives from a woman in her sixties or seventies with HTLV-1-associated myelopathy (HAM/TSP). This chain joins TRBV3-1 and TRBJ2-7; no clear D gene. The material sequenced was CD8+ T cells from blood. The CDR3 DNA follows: TGTGCCAGCAGCCAAGGTTACGGATTCTCCTACGAGCAGTACTTC. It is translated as CASSQGYGFSYEQYF.